This T cell receptor beta chain was identified during a study of cytomegalovirus exposure and HLA in healthy donors. General observations from the study: Productive status was seen about 90% or about 30% of the time for most TCR beta V segments in an earlier analysis. With later analysis, a missense DCLRE1C variant became linked to TCR beta V- and J-gene trimming.

Worth noting for this clone: Its target is not known.

Deletions cut 1 base from V and 6 bases from J, with 7 bases between. Germline loops: CDR1 SGHDT, CDR2 YYEEEE. CDR3 length equals 12 residues. Whereas donors were nominally healthy upon sampling, unrecorded immune exposures were probable. The PCR ran on 60 Vbeta and 13 Jbeta primers. The method was immunoSEQ multiplex PCR; TCRdb's version includes in-frame clones alone and lacks a portion of them. The top ten hold under 3% of the sample, which has some 130,000 clones, 60% to 80% seen once. The TCR comes from a woman aged 60-75 years in good health and CMV-seropositive. The V and J genes are TRBV5-6 and TRBJ1-1; D ambiguous. Sequencing was done on a sample of PBMCs. This CDR3 reads CASSLLSAEAFF. The CDR3 nucleotides are TGTGCCAGCAGCTTGTTATCAGCTGAAGCTTTCTTT.